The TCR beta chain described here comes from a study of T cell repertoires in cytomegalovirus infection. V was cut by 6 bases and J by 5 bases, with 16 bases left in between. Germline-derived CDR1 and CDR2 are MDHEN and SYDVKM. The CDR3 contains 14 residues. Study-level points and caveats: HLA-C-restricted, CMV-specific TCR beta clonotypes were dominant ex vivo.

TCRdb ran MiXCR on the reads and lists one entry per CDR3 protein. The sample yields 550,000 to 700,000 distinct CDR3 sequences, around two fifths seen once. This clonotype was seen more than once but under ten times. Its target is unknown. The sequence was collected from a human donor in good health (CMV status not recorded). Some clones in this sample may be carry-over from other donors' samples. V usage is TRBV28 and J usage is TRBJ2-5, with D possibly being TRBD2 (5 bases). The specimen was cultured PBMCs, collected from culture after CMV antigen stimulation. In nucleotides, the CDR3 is TGTGCCAGCAGGGCGGGTGGGTCTCGGGAGACCCAGTACTTC. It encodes CASRAGGSRETQYF. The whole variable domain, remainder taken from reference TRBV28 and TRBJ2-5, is DVKVTQSSRYLVKRTGEKVFLECVQDMDHENMFWYRQDPGLGLRLIYFSYDVKMKEKGDIPEGYSVSREKKERFSLILESASTNQTSMYLCASRAGGSRETQYFGPGTRLLVL.